These T cell receptor beta chains were read from a single sample in a study of technical replicates of blood from a few donors. Assay used: immunoSEQ multiplex PCR; TCRdb lists only in-frame clones, some missing. The sample consists of about 61,000 clones, about 96% of them appearing once. Material for sequencing was T cells isolated from PBMCs. Receptors were obtained from a human donor in good health. Both conserved end residues are trimmed from each CDR3.

cdr3_length: 15; v_call: TRBV4-1; j_call: TRBJ2-6; cdr3_aa: ASSQDGQGASANVLT
cdr3_length: 14; v_call: TRBV12-5; j_call: TRBJ2-1; cdr3_aa: ASGLDRGGRGNEQF
cdr3_length: 13; v_call: TRBV5-6; j_call: TRBJ2-5; cdr3_aa: ASSLRGTWGETQY
cdr3_length: 13; v_call: TRBV25-1; j_call: TRBJ2-1; cdr3_aa: ASRTTGTSGNEQF
cdr3_length: 12; v_call: TRBV6-5; j_call: TRBJ2-3; cdr3_aa: ASSSSGSTDTQY
cdr3_length: 13; v_call: TRBV5-1; j_call: TRBJ2-4; cdr3_aa: ASSDPGQGRNIQY
cdr3_length: 12; v_call: TRBV6-4; j_call: TRBJ2-2; cdr3_aa: ASSLAENTGELF
cdr3_length: 10; v_call: TRBV7-9; j_call: TRBJ2-7; cdr3_aa: ASSLGAYEQY
cdr3_length: 12; v_call: TRBV14; j_call: TRBJ2-7; cdr3_aa: ASSQGTGHYEQY
cdr3_length: 14; v_call: TRBV7-2; j_call: TRBJ2-1; cdr3_aa: ASSLVRLVTYNEQF
cdr3_length: 11; v_call: TRBV19; j_call: TRBJ1-2; cdr3_aa: ASSIRTGDGYT
cdr3_length: 13; v_call: TRBV19; j_call: TRBJ2-7; cdr3_aa: ASRDRGLSSYEQY
cdr3_length: 13; v_call: TRBV7-9; j_call: TRBJ2-1; cdr3_aa: ASSLGPGADNEQF
cdr3_length: 14; v_call: TRBV5-4; j_call: TRBJ2-3; cdr3_aa: ASSLGLARGTDTQY
cdr3_length: 12; v_call: TRBV11-3; j_call: TRBJ2-7; cdr3_aa: ASSLNRAFYEQY
cdr3_length: 14; v_call: TRBV28; j_call: TRBJ2-7; cdr3_aa: ASLTSGSGRSYEQY
cdr3_length: 12; v_call: TRBV30; j_call: TRBJ1-3; cdr3_aa: AWEPTGTGNTIY
cdr3_length: 11; v_call: TRBV4-1; j_call: TRBJ2-7; cdr3_aa: ASRSKGVGEQY
cdr3_length: 10; v_call: TRBV7-9; j_call: TRBJ2-5; cdr3_aa: ASKGAQETQY
cdr3_length: 15; v_call: TRBV7-9; j_call: TRBJ2-3; cdr3_aa: ASSSLAGGPETDTQY
cdr3_length: 15; v_call: TRBV18; j_call: TRBJ2-1; cdr3_aa: ASSPSMVASTTNEQF
cdr3_length: 15; v_call: TRBV5-5; j_call: TRBJ2-2; cdr3_aa: ASSPDLQITPGGELF
cdr3_length: 12; v_call: TRBV5-1; j_call: TRBJ2-3; cdr3_aa: ASSSRDRGDTQY
cdr3_length: 12; v_call: TRBV25-1; j_call: TRBJ1-2; cdr3_aa: ASSDAGRGYGYT
cdr3_length: 10; v_call: TRBV5-4; j_call: TRBJ1-6; cdr3_aa: ASSRAGLPLH
cdr3_length: 10; v_call: TRBV29-1; j_call: TRBJ2-7; cdr3_aa: SVAPAGGEQY
cdr3_length: 12; v_call: TRBV9; j_call: TRBJ1-1; cdr3_aa: ASSAGQGLTEAF
cdr3_length: 11; v_call: TRBV6-5; j_call: TRBJ1-4; cdr3_aa: ASTTVANEKLF
cdr3_length: 13; v_call: TRBV9; j_call: TRBJ1-3; cdr3_aa: ASSVGGDSGNTIY
cdr3_length: 13; v_call: TRBV19; j_call: TRBJ1-5; cdr3_aa: ASQRQGNSNQPQH
cdr3_length: 15; v_call: TRBV11-2; j_call: TRBJ2-7; cdr3_aa: ASSLVKGGQGTYEQY
cdr3_length: 12; v_call: TRBV9; j_call: TRBJ1-1; cdr3_aa: ASSPPRGQTEAF
cdr3_length: 11; v_call: TRBV11-3; j_call: TRBJ1-1; cdr3_aa: ASSLAVNTEAF
cdr3_length: 12; v_call: TRBV2; j_call: TRBJ2-5; cdr3_aa: ASGELAQAETQY
cdr3_length: 13; v_call: TRBV4-1; j_call: TRBJ1-2; cdr3_aa: ASSQAGQLAYGYT
cdr3_length: 14; v_call: TRBV28; j_call: TRBJ2-1; cdr3_aa: ASSLPLAGGSNEQF
cdr3_length: 13; v_call: TRBV30; j_call: TRBJ1-1; cdr3_aa: AWRPPDRANTEAF
cdr3_length: 17; v_call: TRBV5-8; j_call: TRBJ1-5; cdr3_aa: ASTPSERGLTVSNQPQH
cdr3_length: 13; v_call: TRBV7-8; j_call: TRBJ1-4; cdr3_aa: ASSRKTGANEKLF
cdr3_length: 14; v_call: TRBV5-4; j_call: TRBJ1-3; cdr3_aa: ASSRTGTSTGNTIY
cdr3_length: 12; v_call: TRBV27; j_call: TRBJ2-2; cdr3_aa: ASSPLEVPGELF
cdr3_length: 14; v_call: TRBV30; j_call: TRBJ1-3; cdr3_aa: AWTLQGRSSGNTIY
cdr3_length: 13; v_call: TRBV7-9; j_call: TRBJ2-7; cdr3_aa: ASSLATGGGYEQY
cdr3_length: 11; v_call: TRBV27; j_call: TRBJ1-1; cdr3_aa: ASRPGTNTEAF
cdr3_length: 14; v_call: TRBV14; j_call: TRBJ1-3; cdr3_aa: ASSQRGSSSGNTIY